The present T cell receptor (beta chain) was sequenced within a study of T cells in Graves' hyperthyroidism and ophthalmopathy (dated by TCRdb to between 2019 and 2020). Describing the broader study: Peripheral blood samples were taken at the time of initial diagnosis, prior to any treatment. TCR Vbeta CDR3 sequencing of 130 to 150 peripheral blood samples (under 45 ophthalmopathy, 70 to 85 hyperthyroidism and roughly 17 progressor patients) is reported in the paper. Thyroid tissue and blood T-cell repertoires from more than 5 Graves' hyperthyroidism patients were also compared in the study. To identify TCR V-J signatures that set the groups apart, the researchers used a discovery cohort of 100 patients, made up of around 40 with Graves' ophthalmopathy and approximately 57 with stable Graves' hyperthyroidism. After blood sampling, hyperthyroidism patients were treated with methimazole at a starting dose of 30 mg daily, and ophthalmopathy patients were treated with high-dose intravenous methylprednisolone. Prospective prediction of ophthalmopathy was tested in an independent validation cohort of some 20 hyperthyroidism patients and 17 patients who later progressed to ophthalmopathy. The roughly 90 discovery patients were divided at random into training and test sets in a 7:3 ratio.

Amplification of TCR beta CDR3 regions was carried out from RNA transcripts. For the first round of RT-PCR on the TCR CDR3, the HTBI primer set was used together with the Qiagen OneStep RT-PCR kit. A second multiplex PCR round built the libraries, followed by size selection and purification. The libraries were sequenced on an Illumina HiSeq2000 using paired-end 100 bp reads. The source study handled its data this way. SOAPnuke was used to process the raw data, with reads discarded if the reads contained adapters or uncalled bases, had a mean Phred below 15, or lacked an exact constant-primer or identifier match. COPE v1.2.5 was used to merge the high-quality paired reads, and each unique nucleotide sequence was defined as a clonotype. Clonotypes were aligned to IMGT TRBV, TRBD and TRBJ reference segments using MiTCR v1.1. Only V-J combinations with frequency above 0.0001, covering 98% to 99.2% of repertoires, were analysed. A TCS score was defined as the ratio between F50 (clonal expansion) and ExV (chaos), using BLOSUM62-based TCRdist between CDR3 peptides within each V-J. Welch's t-statistics and random forest reduced around 550 V-J features to 10 to 15, which were used in a naive Bayes classifier (R e1071). TCRdb trimmed the raw reads at Q25, called clones with MiXCR and kept productive beta chains. All rows with the same CDR3 protein become a single entry with the most common DNA and genes. What appears here as the V and J calls and clone size reflects TCRdb's work, not the paper's. The sample table holds 300,000 to 350,000 distinct CDR3 sequences, of which 18% were seen once. The ten largest clonotypes hold approximately 49% of the sample.

General study outcomes and caveats: In validation, progression to ophthalmopathy was predicted by the model with 70.59% sensitivity and around 75% specificity, a median of 6.5 months before onset. A model built on a 13 V-J signature distinguished ophthalmopathy from stable hyperthyroidism, reaching roughly 88% sensitivity and about 81% specificity in cross-validation and 80%/75% in testing. Most expanded thyroid clonotypes (frequency above 0.001) were also detected in blood, a finding suggesting that blood repertoires may reflect thyroid immune responses. Sample size was not statistically predetermined, and blinding of investigators to group allocation was not performed.

In its sample, this clonotype was seen once. Its antigen remains unidentified. Within one base of it there is no much larger clone, and no base qualities were kept. One read gives only weak evidence. Stable Graves' hyperthyroidism was defined as the absence of progression to ophthalmopathy over 18 months of follow-up. Hyperthyroidism patients were newly diagnosed, had a disease duration of under 2 months, and were aged 18 to 65 years. Exclusion was applied to patients with uncontrolled infections, other autoimmune diseases, pregnancy or lactation. Diagnoses relied on clinical symptoms, serum thyroxine and TRAb, thyroid ultrasound and orbital computed tomography. PBMCs were separated from 7.5 to 10 ml of fresh peripheral blood using Ficoll-Paque density gradient centrifugation. Total RNA was extracted with Trizol reagent, and quality was checked on an Agilent 2100 Bioanalyzer. This TCR came from a woman in her 50s with Graves' hyperthyroidism. Sequenced input: blood.

Read as DNA, the sequence is TGTGCCAGCAGCCCCCAGCCGGGACAGGGGGCGAACACCGGGGAGCTGTTTTTT. Translation gives CASSPQPGQGANTGELFF. The receptor chain draws on TRBV7-8 and TRBJ2-2, and 11 junction bases match TRBD1. CDR3 length: 18 amino acids, cysteine to phenylalanine. The CDR3 DNA has 54 bases and is translated from base 1. From a lookup of the germline V gene, CDR1 and CDR2 are SGHVS and FQNEAQ. For this chain, trimming is 5 bases at the V end and 0 bases at the J end, and the number of junction bases without a gene match is 8.